The rows below give T cell receptor beta chains drawn from one sample of a study of blood T cell repertoires in COVID-19. The data were produced by immunoSEQ multiplex PCR, yet TCRdb's version contains in-frame clones alone and is incomplete. The table has tens of thousands of clones, roughly 88% seen once. Sequenced sample: peripheral blood. The receptors derive from a woman of 80 years or more with acute or convalescent COVID-19. The CDR3 runs from the conserved cysteine through the conserved F or W. D genes are given only for firm matches. Some rows mark clone size as missing; the rest say once, few, many or name a class of expanded clone.

>.|TRBV5-1|TRBJ2-1|16|.
TGCGCCAGCAGCTTGGGGGCGCTGGGCTCCTACAATGAGCAGTTCTTC
CASSLGALGSYNEQFF
>.|TRBV5-4|TRBJ1-2|15|.
TGTGCCAGCAGTCGAGCAGGGGACGTTAACTATGGCTACACCTTC
CASSRAGDVNYGYTF
>.|TRBV11-2|TRBJ2-6|15|.
TGTGCCAGCAGCTTACCCCAGGGTGGGGCCAACGTCCTGACTTTC
CASSLPQGGANVLTF
>TRBD1|TRBV5-1|TRBJ2-7|17|.
TGCGCCAGCAGCGTCGTCCCGGGACAGGGAATGGGCTACGAGCAGTACTTC
CASSVVPGQGMGYEQYF
>TRBD1|TRBV6-5|TRBJ1-2|14|once
TGTGCCAGCAGCGCAGGGGGCAATAGCTATGGCTACACCTTC
CASSAGGNSYGYTF
>TRBD2|TRBV6-2/TRBV6-3|TRBJ2-1|16|.
TGTGCCAGCAGTTACGACGGGACTAGCGGCTACAATGAGCAGTTCTTC
CASSYDGTSGYNEQFF
>TRBD2|TRBV5-1|TRBJ2-5|16|.
TGCGCCAGCAGCCCTTCGGCGGGAGGCCGGGGAGAGACCCAGTACTTC
CASSPSAGGRGETQYF
>TRBD1|TRBV11-1|TRBJ2-3|16|.
TGTGCCAGCAGCTTAGGGCTGGGAACAGGGGCAGATACGCAGTATTTT
CASSLGLGTGADTQYF
>.|TRBV19|TRBJ1-1|14|medium-sized
TGTGCCAGTAGTATAGACACAGAGAACACTGAAGCTTTCTTT
CASSIDTENTEAFF
>.|TRBV19|TRBJ2-1|14|.
TGTGCCAGTAGTATCCCCGGAGTTGGCAATGAGCAGTTCTTC
CASSIPGVGNEQFF
>TRBD1|TRBV2|TRBJ1-1|15|.
TGTGCCAGCAGTCTCGACAGGGGGGTGAACACTGAAGCTTTCTTT
CASSLDRGVNTEAFF
>.|TRBV28|TRBJ1-2|14|.
TGTGCCAGCAGCGCTGGACAACGCGCCTATGGCTACACCTTC
CASSAGQRAYGYTF
>.|TRBV30|TRBJ2-2|10|.
TGTGCCTGCCAAACCGGGGAGCTGTTTTTT
CACQTGELFF
>.|TRBV13|TRBJ2-7|16|.
TGTGCCAGCAGCACCGCCGTCTTGGGGCGCGCCTACGAGCAGTACTTC
CASSTAVLGRAYEQYF
>TRBD1|TRBV6-5|TRBJ2-5|15|.
TGTGCCAGCAGTTTAACCGGGACAGGGGTAGAGACCCAGTACTTC
CASSLTGTGVETQYF
>.|TRBV2|TRBJ1-6|15|.
TGTGCCAGCAGTGAAGGGACAGAGAATAATTCACCCCTCCACTTT
CASSEGTENNSPLHF
>.|TRBV9|TRBJ2-7|16|few
TGTGCCAGCAGCGTAGGAAGGGAGGTTTTAATGAGGGAGCAGTACTTC
CASSVGREVLMREQYF
>.|TRBV2|TRBJ1-2|14|.
TGTGCCAGCAGCATAAGGTCGGAGGGGAATGGCTACACCTTC
CASSIRSEGNGYTF
>.|TRBV19|TRBJ1-4|15|.
TGTGCCAGTAGTCGGACGGGGGGAAGGAATGAAAAACTGTTTTTT
CASSRTGGRNEKLFF
>TRBD2|TRBV10-3|TRBJ2-1|11|.
TGTGCCATCAGGAGCGGGACTAGGGTTTTCTTC
CAIRSGTRVFF
>TRBD1|TRBV5-1|TRBJ2-1|19|.
TGCGCCAGCAGCATTCCCGGGACAGCCGGCCCCATTACCTACAATGAGCAGTTCTTC
CASSIPGTAGPITYNEQFF
>TRBD1|TRBV5-1|TRBJ1-5|14|once
TGCGCCAGCAGCGACGGACAGGGACTACAGCCCCAGCATTTT
CASSDGQGLQPQHF
>TRBD1|TRBV15|TRBJ1-4|17|few
TGTGCCACCAGCAGAGTTCCGGTCAGGGGGACTAATGAAAAACTGTTTTTT
CATSRVPVRGTNEKLFF
>TRBD1|TRBV10-3|TRBJ1-1|14|.
TGTGCCATCAGGAGGGACAGTCAGGGGACCGAAGCTTTCTTT
CAIRRDSQGTEAFF
>TRBD2|TRBV5-1|TRBJ2-2|16|.
TGCGCCAGCAGCTCCGGGACTAGCGGGAACACCGGGGAGCTGTTTTTT
CASSSGTSGNTGELFF
>.|TRBV5-6|TRBJ1-1|12|.
TGTGCCAGCAGCCTGCCGAGGACTGAAGCTTTCTTT
CASSLPRTEAFF
>TRBD1|TRBV5-1|TRBJ2-2|15|once
TGCGCCAGCAGCCTGTCGACAGGGACCGCCGGGGAGCTGTTTTTT
CASSLSTGTAGELFF
>.|TRBV7-7|TRBJ2-1|15|.
TGTGCTAGCAGCTTAGGAGGTAGCGGACCTGTAGAGCAGTTCTTC
CASSLGGSGPVEQFF
>.|TRBV24-1|TRBJ2-1|10|.
TGTGCCACCAGCCCAAATGAGCAGTTCTTC
CATSPNEQFF
>TRBD2|TRBV11-2|TRBJ2-5|16|few
TGTGCCAGCAGCTTGAGGCTAGCGGGAGTGGGGGAGACCCAGTACTTC
CASSLRLAGVGETQYF
>.|TRBV18|TRBJ1-1|14|.
TGTGCCAGCTCACCATTGTTGGCGAACACTGAAGCTTTCTTT
CASSPLLANTEAFF
>.|TRBV14|TRBJ2-5|12|.
TGTGCCAGCAGCCAAGAGAGGCAGACCCAGTACTTC
CASSQERQTQYF
>TRBD1|TRBV10-3|TRBJ1-4|15|.
TGTGCCATCAGCGAACAGGGGCGGGCTAATGAAAAACTGTTTTTT
CAISEQGRANEKLFF
>.|TRBV3-1/TRBV3-2|TRBJ2-2|15|.
TGTGCCAGCAGCCAGAGGGGAGGTAGCACCGGGGAGCTGTTTTTT
CASSQRGGSTGELFF
>.|TRBV28|TRBJ2-5|16|.
TGTGCCAGCAGTTTTGCGGGGTCCTTGACCCAAGAGACCCAGTACTTC
CASSFAGSLTQETQYF
>TRBD2|TRBV5-6|TRBJ2-1|19|.
TGTGCCAGCAGCTACGAAGGACTAGCGGGAGGGCCGTCCTACAATGAGCAGTTCTTC
CASSYEGLAGGPSYNEQFF
>TRBD2|TRBV5-1|TRBJ2-3|18|.
TGCGCCAGCAGCTTGGCCCTAACTAGCGGGAGGGGTACAGATACGCAGTATTTT
CASSLALTSGRGTDTQYF
>.|TRBV28|TRBJ2-1|12|.
TGTGCCAGCAGGACAGATGGTCATGAGCAGTTCTTC
CASRTDGHEQFF
>.|TRBV25-1|TRBJ2-7|15|.
TGTGCCAGCAGCCACCGAGGGATTACGGTATACGAGCAGTACTTC
CASSHRGITVYEQYF
>.|TRBV10-3|TRBJ1-3|15|.
TGTGCCATTGGGCCCGAACAGGGTACAAGGAACACCATATATTTT
CAIGPEQGTRNTIYF
>.|TRBV14|TRBJ2-2|15|.
TGTGCCAGCAGCCAGGGGCTCGGTCGGCCCGGGGAGCTGTTTTTT
CASSQGLGRPGELFF
>TRBD2|TRBV3-1/TRBV3-2|TRBJ2-7|15|.
TGTGCCAGCAGCCTCCGGACTAGGTCCGACTACGAGCAGTACTTC
CASSLRTRSDYEQYF
>.|TRBV3-1/TRBV3-2|TRBJ2-1|16|.
TGTGCCAGCAGCCAAGAGCCGCAGGGCCGGGGGAATGAGCAGTTCTTC
CASSQEPQGRGNEQFF
>.|TRBV5-1|TRBJ2-1|13|.
TGCGCCAGCAGCTTGGCCACCCGGGGTGAGCAGTTCTTC
CASSLATRGEQFF
>TRBD1|TRBV5-1|TRBJ1-4|14|.
TGCGCCAGCAAGGGGACGACAGGGGTAGGAAAACTGTTTTTT
CASKGTTGVGKLFF
>TRBD2|TRBV15|TRBJ2-5|16|few
TGTGCCACCAGCAGAGACGAGCGGGGAGTCCAAGAGACCCAGTACTTC
CATSRDERGVQETQYF
>TRBD1|TRBV27|TRBJ2-6|15|.
TGTGCCAGCAGTAGACAGGGAATGGGGGCCAACGTCCTGACTTTC
CASSRQGMGANVLTF
>.|TRBV15|TRBJ1-2|14|once
TGTGCCACCAGCAGAGATATCAGGGTGGGGGGCTACACCTTC
CATSRDIRVGGYTF
>.|TRBV11-1|TRBJ2-2|14|once
TGTGCCAGCGGGAGGAGCCAGAACACCGGGGAGCTGTTTTTT
CASGRSQNTGELFF
>TRBD2|TRBV7-8|TRBJ2-1|15|.
TGTGCCAGCAGCTTTAGAACTAGCGCTGGGAATGAGCAGTTCTTC
CASSFRTSAGNEQFF